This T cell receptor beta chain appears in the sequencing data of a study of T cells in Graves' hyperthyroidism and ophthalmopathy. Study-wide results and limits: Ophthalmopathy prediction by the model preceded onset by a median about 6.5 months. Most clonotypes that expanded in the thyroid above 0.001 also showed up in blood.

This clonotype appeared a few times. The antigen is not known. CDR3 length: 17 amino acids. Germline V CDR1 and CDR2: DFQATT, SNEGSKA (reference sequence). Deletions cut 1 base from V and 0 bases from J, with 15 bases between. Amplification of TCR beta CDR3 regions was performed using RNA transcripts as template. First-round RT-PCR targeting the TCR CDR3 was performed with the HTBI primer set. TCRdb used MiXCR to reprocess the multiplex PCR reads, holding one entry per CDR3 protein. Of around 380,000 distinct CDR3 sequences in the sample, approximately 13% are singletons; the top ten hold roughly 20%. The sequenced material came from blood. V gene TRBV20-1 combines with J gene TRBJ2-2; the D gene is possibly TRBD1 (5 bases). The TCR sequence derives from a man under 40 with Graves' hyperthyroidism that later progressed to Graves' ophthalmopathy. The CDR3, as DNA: TGCAGTGCTAGAGGTGCCGACAGCTTTACGAACACCGGGGAGCTGTTTTTT. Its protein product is CSARGADSFTNTGELFF.